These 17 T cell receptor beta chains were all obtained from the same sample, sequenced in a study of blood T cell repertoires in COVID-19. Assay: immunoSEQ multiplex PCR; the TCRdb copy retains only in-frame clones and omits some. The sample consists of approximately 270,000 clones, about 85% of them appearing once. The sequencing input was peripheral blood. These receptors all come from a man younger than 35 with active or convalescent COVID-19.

CDR3 bases: TGTGCCACCAGCGGAAAGGGACTAGCGGGGATTGAGCAGTTCTTC. Translating it yields CATSGKGLAGIEQFF. This sequence joins TRBV15 and TRBJ2-1; 13 bases are a match to TRBD2. The ends lost 5 bases at V and 9 bases at J; junction bases unmatched: 7. CDR3 length: 15 residues. CDR1 is LNHNV, CDR2 YYDKDF, per germline (reference sequence).

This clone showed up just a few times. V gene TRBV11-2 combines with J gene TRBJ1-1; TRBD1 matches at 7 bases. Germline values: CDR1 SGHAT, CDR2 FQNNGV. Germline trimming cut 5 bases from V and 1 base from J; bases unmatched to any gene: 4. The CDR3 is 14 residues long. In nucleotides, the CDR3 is TGTGCCAGCAGCCCCGGACAGGCGAACACTGAAGCTTTCTTT. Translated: CASSPGQANTEAFF.

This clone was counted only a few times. CDR3 in amino acids: CASSVPGAYGYTF. As DNA, the CDR3 is TGTGCCAGCAGCGTACCCGGAGCTTATGGCTACACCTTC. The J gene is TRBJ1-2, the V gene TRBV7-8; no clear D gene. Per germline, CDR1 SGHVS and CDR2 FQNEAQ. The CDR3 is 13 residues long. V was cut by 5 bases and J by 5 bases, with 12 bases left in between.

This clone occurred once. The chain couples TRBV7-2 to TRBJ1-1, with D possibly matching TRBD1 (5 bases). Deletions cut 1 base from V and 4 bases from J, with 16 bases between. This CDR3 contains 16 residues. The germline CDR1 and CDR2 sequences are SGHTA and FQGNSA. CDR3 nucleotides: TGTGCCAGCAGCTTAGTGGTAGGAGGGGTGGGCACTGAAGCTTTCTTT. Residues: CASSLVVGGVGTEAFF.

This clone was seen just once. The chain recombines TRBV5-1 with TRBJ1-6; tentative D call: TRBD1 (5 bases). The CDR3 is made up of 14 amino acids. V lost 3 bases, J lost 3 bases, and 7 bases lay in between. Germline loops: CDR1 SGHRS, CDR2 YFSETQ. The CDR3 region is CASSSGVYNSPLHF. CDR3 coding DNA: TGCGCCAGCAGCTCGGGGGTCTATAATTCACCCCTCCACTTT.

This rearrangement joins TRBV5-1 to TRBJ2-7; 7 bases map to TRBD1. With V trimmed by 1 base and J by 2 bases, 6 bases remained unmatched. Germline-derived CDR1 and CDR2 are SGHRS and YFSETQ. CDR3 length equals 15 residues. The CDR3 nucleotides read TGCGCCAGCAGCTTGTACGGGACAGATACCTACGAGCAGTACTTC. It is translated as CASSLYGTDTYEQYF.

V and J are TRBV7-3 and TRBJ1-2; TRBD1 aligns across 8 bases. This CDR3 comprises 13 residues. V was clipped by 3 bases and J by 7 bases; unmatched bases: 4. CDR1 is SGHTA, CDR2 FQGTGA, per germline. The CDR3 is CASSFPGGRGYTF. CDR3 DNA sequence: TGTGCCAGCAGCTTTCCAGGGGGCCGTGGCTACACCTTC.

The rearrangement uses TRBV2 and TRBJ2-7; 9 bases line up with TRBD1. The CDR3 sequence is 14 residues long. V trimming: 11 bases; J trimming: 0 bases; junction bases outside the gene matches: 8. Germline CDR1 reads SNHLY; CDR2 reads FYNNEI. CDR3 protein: CAGQRDRASYEQYF. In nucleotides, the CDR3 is TGTGCCGGCCAACGGGACAGGGCCTCCTACGAGCAGTACTTC.

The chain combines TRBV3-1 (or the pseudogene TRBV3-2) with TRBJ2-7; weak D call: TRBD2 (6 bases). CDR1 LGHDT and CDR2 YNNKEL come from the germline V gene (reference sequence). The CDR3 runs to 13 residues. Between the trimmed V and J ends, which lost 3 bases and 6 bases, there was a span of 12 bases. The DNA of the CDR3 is TGTGCCAGCAGCCAGGGAGGAAATGGCGAGCAGTACTTC. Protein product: CASSQGGNGEQYF.

The CDR3 protein is CASSFLPATEAFF. DNA of the CDR3: TGTGCCAGCAGCTTCCTACCCGCCACTGAAGCTTTCTTT. V usage is TRBV7-3 and J usage is TRBJ1-1; D unclear. This CDR3 region has 13 residues. The germline V and J ends were trimmed by 3 bases and 4 bases, with 9 bases remaining between them. CDR1 and CDR2 from the germline V gene are SGHTA and FQGTGA. The full variable domain, rest sourced from reference TRBV7-3 and TRBJ1-1, is GAGVSQTPSNKVTEKGKYVELRCDPISGHTALYWYRQSLGQGPEFLIYFQGTGAADDSGLPNDRFFAVRPEGSVSTLKIQRTERGDSAVYLCASSFLPATEAFFGQGTRLTVV.

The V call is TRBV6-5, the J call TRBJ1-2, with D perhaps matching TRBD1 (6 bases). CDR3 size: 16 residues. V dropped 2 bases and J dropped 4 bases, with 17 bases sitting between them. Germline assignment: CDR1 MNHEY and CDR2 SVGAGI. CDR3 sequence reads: CASSYGTTGLVYGYTF. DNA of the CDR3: TGTGCCAGCAGTTACGGGACGACAGGTTTGGTCTATGGCTACACCTTC.

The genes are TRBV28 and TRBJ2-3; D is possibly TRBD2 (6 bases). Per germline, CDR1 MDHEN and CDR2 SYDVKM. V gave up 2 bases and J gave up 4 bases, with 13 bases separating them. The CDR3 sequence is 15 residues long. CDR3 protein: CASSLRRGRADTQYF. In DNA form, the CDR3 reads TGTGCCAGCAGTTTACGGCGGGGCCGGGCAGATACGCAGTATTTT.

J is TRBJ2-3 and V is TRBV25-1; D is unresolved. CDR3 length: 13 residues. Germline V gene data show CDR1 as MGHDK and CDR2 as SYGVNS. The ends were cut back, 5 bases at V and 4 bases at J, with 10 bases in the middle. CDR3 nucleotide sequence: TGTGCCAGCAGTATTGGCTCTCCAGATACGCAGTATTTT. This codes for CASSIGSPDTQYF.

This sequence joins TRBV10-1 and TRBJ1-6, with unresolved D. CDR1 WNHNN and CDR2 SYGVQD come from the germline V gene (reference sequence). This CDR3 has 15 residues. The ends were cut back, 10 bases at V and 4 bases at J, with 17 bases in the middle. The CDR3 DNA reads TGCGCCATTTACCTAACCCAGGATTATAATTCACCCCTCCACTTT. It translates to CAIYLTQDYNSPLHF.

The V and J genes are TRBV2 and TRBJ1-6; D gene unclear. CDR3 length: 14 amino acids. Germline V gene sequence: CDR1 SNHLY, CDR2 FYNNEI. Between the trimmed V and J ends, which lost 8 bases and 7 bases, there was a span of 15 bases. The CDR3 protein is CASGLAATNSPLHF. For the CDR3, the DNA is TGTGCCAGCGGCTTGGCGGCGACCAATTCACCCCTCCACTTT.

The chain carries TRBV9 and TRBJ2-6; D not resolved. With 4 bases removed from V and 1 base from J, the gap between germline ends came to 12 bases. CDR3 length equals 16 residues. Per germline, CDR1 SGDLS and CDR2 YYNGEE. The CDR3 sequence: CASSLRPQSGANVLTF. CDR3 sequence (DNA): TGTGCCAGCAGCCTCAGGCCCCAATCTGGGGCCAACGTCCTGACTTTC.

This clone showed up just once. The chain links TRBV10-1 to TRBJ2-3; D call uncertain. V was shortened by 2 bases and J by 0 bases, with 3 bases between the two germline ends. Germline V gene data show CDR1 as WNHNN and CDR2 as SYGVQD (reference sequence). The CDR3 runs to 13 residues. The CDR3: CASSEGSTDTQYF. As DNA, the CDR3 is TGCGCCAGCAGTGAGGGCAGCACAGATACGCAGTATTTT.